This TCR beta chain was sequenced in a study of shared clonotypes between healthy human individuals. Worth noting for this clone: At the DNA level, this CDR3 is encoded by other sequences in the same sample as well.

CDR3 length: 13 residues. Looked up from germline, CDR1 is LNHNV and CDR2 is YYDKDF (reference sequence). Trimming shortened V by 0 bases and J by 4 bases, and 7 bases separated the two germline ends. The protocol was immunoSEQ multiplex PCR, while the TCRdb copy is restricted to in-frame clones and leaves out a portion. Altogether about 490,000 clones are present, around 80% being singletons, with the ten largest covering over 10%. The sequenced sample was PBMCs. This sequence originates from a woman between 35 and 50 years old in good health. Some clones in this sample may be carry-over from other donors' samples. The chain is built from TRBV15 and TRBJ2-7, with no clear D. CDR3 in amino acids: CATSRDLGYEQYF. CDR3 bases: TGTGCCACCAGCAGAGATTTGGGGTACGAGCAGTACTTC.